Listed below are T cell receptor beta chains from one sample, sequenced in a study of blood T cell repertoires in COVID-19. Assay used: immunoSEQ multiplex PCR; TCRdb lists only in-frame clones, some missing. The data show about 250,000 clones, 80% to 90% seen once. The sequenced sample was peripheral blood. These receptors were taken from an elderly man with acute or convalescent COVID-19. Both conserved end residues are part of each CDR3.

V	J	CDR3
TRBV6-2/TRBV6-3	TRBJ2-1	CASSYGTSGHNEQFF
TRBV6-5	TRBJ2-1	CASSSRLAGTYEQFF
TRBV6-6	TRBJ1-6	CASSPQGRGSYNSPLHF
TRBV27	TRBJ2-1	CASSYPRGREQFF
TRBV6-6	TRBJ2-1	CASREWDSNSYNEQFF
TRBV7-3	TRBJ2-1	CASSPGLAGRYEQFF
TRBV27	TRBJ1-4	CASSFSGFEKLFF
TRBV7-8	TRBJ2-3	CASSLVQGHPTDTQYF
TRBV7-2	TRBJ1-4	CASSSRREKLFF
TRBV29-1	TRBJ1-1	CSVEGEAFF
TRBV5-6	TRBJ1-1	CASSWGIGTANTEAFF
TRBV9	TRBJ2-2	CASSVPRTQGYTGELFF
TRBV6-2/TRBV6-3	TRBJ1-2	CASSYPREFYGYTF
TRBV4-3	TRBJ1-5	CASSREHGNQPQHF
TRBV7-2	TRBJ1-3	CASSLGGQMGGNTIYF
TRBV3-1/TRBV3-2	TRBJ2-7	CASSQGQALSYEQYF
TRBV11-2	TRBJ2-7	CASSLETSSYEQYF
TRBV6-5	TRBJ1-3	CASSPDRSSGNTIYF
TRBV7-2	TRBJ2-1	CASSLSAGGVVGNEQFF
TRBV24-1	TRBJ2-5	CATSELNGAKETQYF
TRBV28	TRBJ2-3	CASSLQGGVIGTQYF
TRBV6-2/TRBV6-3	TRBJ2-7	CASSYGDSSYEQYF
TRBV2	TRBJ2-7	CASSEAVGAYEQYF
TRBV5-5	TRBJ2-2	CASSLRAGNDPNTGELFF
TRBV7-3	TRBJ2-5	CASSLTGSTHQETQYF
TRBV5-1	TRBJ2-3	CASKPTGLDTDTQYF
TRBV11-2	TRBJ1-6	CASSPGTVGAPLHF
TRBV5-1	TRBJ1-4	CASSPGDLATNEKLFF
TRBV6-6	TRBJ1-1	CASSDSLGGGPTEAFF
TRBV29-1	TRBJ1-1	CSVDRGPTEAFF
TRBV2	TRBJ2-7	CASILGGLAGSYEQYF
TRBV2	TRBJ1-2	CASSEVKFGSYTF
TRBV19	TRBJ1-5	CASSRQGPNQPQHF
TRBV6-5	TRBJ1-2	CASSYSGQGVGYTF
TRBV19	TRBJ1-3	CASLQATSGNTIYF
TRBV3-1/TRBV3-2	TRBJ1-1	CASSQVIQGTEAFF
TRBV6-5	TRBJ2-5	CASSSGTGYQETQYF
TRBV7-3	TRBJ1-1	CASSLTFDTEAFF
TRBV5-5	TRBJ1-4	CASSWTGALAEKLFF
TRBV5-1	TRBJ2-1	CASSLVVGDNEQFF
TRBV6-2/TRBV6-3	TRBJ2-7	CASSPGTSIYEQYF
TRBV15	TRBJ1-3	CATSLRDRGRNTIYF
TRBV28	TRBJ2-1	CASRRELASSYNEQFF
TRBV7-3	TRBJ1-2	CASSLTTGGYGYTF
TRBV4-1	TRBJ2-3	CASSQGLAGGPTDTQYF
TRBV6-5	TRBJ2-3	CASRSGDTQYF
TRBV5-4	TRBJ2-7	CASSLWDRRYEQYF
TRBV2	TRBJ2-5	CASSEGGLTQETQYF
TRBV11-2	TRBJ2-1	CASRGAGVRYEQFF
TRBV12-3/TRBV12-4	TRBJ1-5	CASSLTGSRPQHF